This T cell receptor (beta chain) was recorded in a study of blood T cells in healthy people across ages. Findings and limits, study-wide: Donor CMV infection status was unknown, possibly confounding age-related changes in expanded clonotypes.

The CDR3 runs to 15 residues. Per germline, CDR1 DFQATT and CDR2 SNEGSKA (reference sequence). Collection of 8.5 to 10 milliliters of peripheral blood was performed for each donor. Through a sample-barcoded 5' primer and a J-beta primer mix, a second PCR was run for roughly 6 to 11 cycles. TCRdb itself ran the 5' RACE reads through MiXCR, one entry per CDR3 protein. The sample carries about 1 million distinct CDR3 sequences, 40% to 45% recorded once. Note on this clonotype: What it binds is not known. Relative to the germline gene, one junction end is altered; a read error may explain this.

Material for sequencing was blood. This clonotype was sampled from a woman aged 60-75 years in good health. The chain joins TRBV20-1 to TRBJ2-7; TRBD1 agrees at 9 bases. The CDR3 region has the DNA TGCAGTGCAACCTCCGGGACAGGGAGCTCCTTCGAGCAGTACTTC. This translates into CSATSGTGSSFEQYF.